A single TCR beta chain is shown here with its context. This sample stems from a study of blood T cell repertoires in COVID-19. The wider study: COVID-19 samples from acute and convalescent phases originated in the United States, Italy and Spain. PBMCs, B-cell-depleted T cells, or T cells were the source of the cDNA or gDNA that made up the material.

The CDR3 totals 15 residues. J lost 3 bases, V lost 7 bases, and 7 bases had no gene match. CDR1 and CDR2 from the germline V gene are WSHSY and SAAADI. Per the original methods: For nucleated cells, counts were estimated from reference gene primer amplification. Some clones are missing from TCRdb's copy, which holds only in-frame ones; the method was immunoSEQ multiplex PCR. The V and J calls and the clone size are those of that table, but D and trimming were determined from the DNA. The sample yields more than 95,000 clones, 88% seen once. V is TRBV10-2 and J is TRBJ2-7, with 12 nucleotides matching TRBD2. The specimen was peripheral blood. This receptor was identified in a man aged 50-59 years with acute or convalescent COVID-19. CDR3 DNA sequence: TGCGCCAGCAAGTTTAGACTAGCGGGGGACTACGAGCAGTACTTC. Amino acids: CASKFRLAGDYEQYF.